This TCR beta chain was recovered during a study of T cell repertoires in cytomegalovirus infection. Overall study context: Indicated by public TCR beta signatures were CMV infection and matching HLA type. Overall study results and limits: The ex vivo response was dominated by HLA-C-restricted CMV-specific TCR beta clonotypes. Pooled public TCR beta family frequency picked out CMV carriers with the relevant HLA.

The germline V and J ends were trimmed by 3 bases and 7 bases, with 7 bases remaining between them. Germline V gives CDR1 SGHVS, CDR2 FQNEAQ. This CDR3 is built from 12 residues. This clonotype was seen many times. The antigen is undetermined. TCRdb reanalysed the reads using MiXCR and keeps one entry per CDR3 protein. The sample comprises more than 150,000 distinct CDR3 sequences, approximately 19% of which are singletons, and approximately 3% rests with the top ten. The V gene is TRBV7-8, the J gene TRBJ1-3; possible D gene TRBD1, 6 bases. Sequencing was performed on PBMCs. The TCR originated in a human donor in good health (CMV status not recorded). Some clones in this sample may be carry-over from other donors' samples. This chain's CDR3 is CASSFDRNTIYF. The CDR3 bases are TGTGCCAGCAGCTTTGACAGGAACACCATATATTTT. Combining the CDR3 with reference TRBV7-8 and TRBJ1-3 gives the whole variable domain GAGVSQSPRYKVAKRGQDVALRCDPISGHVSLFWYQQALGQGPEFLTYFQNEAQLDKSGLPSDRFFAERPEGSVSTLKIQRTQQEDSAVYLCASSFDRNTIYFGEGSWLTVV.